This paragraph covers one T cell receptor (beta chain) sequence. This clone was observed a single time. What antigen it recognizes has not been identified. Base qualities are not provided; no much larger clone lies one nucleotide away. This entry comes from a study of technical replicates of blood from several donors (TCRdb year 2017). The CDR3 holds 14 amino acids from the cysteine to the phenylalanine. The CDR3 DNA has 42 bases and is translated from base 1. V is clipped by 4 bases and J by 3 bases, and the sequence between their germline boundaries is 11 bases long. From a lookup of the germline V gene, CDR1 and CDR2 are SGHTS and YDEGEE. The library was prepared using the immunoSEQ multiplex PCR assay. As stored in TCRdb, this immuneACCESS dataset retains in-frame rearrangements with V and J assigned. A fraction of the clones does not appear; measured against another copy, unresolved V genes explain less than half of the discrepancy, and the remainder lacks a known reason. This sample is represented by over 65,000 clones; 94% of them were singletons. The ten top clones hold around 0.25% of the sample.

The V gene is TRBV5-8 and the J gene is TRBJ1-5; no D gene can be assigned with confidence. The receptor was isolated from a human donor in good health. What was sequenced was T cells isolated from PBMCs. In nucleotides, the sequence is TGTGCCAGCAGCATAGAACCCGACAATCAGCCCCAGCATTTT. Translated, this gives CASSIEPDNQPQHF.